The 17 T cell receptor beta chains in this list originate from one sample, sequenced in a study of beta chain features in type 1 diabetes. Every isolated RNA sample was fully reverse transcribed, so sequencing captured expressed TCRB transcripts. The protocol was immunoSEQ multiplex PCR, while the TCRdb copy is restricted to in-frame clones and leaves out a portion. Of 900,000 or so clones listed, 17% were seen once; the top ten hold roughly 0.025%. The sequenced sample was naive CD4+ T cells from blood. Receptors originate from a woman between 18 and 30 years old in good health.

This clone appeared a few times. The rearrangement uses TRBV7-2 and TRBJ2-3; TRBD1 agrees at 10 bases. V lost 1 base to trimming and J lost 5 bases; unmatched junction nucleotides: 9. Germline V lookup: CDR1 SGHTA, CDR2 FQGNSA. The CDR3 sequence is 17 residues long. The CDR3 nucleotides read TGTGCCAGCAGCTTAGGTTTCCCGGGACAGGGGAAAGATACGCAGTATTTT. Translated, it gives CASSLGFPGQGKDTQYF.

J is TRBJ2-1 and V is TRBV7-3, with D unresolved. The CDR3 totals 14 residues. Germline V gene data show CDR1 as SGHTA and CDR2 as FQGTGA. The V and J ends lost 2 bases and 6 bases respectively, with 11 bases between them. The CDR3, as DNA: TGTGCCAGCAGCTTAGATGGAGTGAGCAATGAGCAGTTCTTC. Its translation: CASSLDGVSNEQFF.

The chain employs TRBV2 and TRBJ2-1; D unresolved. The CDR3 consists of 12 residues. CDR1 is SNHLY and CDR2 is FYNNEI in the germline V gene. V was trimmed by 4 bases and J by 10 bases, leaving 11 bases between them. CDR3 loop: CASSAETREQFF. CDR3 in DNA: TGTGCCAGCAGTGCTGAGACCCGCGAGCAGTTCTTC.

This clone has more than one count but fewer than ten. The CDR3 nucleotides read TGTGCCAGCAGTAGGGGTAGGCAGTATTTT. Residues: CASSRGRQYF. The chain joins TRBV28 to TRBJ2-3; D may be TRBD1 (5 bases). The CDR3 is 10 amino acids. Germline V gene lookup returns CDR1 MDHEN and CDR2 SYDVKM. V was pared by 5 bases and J by 11 bases, with 8 bases between.

As to this clone: Additional DNA sequences in this sample encode the identical CDR3. V usage is TRBV18 and J usage is TRBJ2-5; D possibly corresponds to TRBD1 (5 bases). V gave up 0 bases and J gave up 5 bases, with 7 bases separating them. Germline CDR1 and CDR2: KGHSH and LQKENI. This CDR3 region has 13 residues. CDR3 bases: TGTGCCAGCTCACCACCAGGGGCGGAGACCCAGTACTTC. This translates into CASSPPGAETQYF.

The chain carries TRBV28 and TRBJ2-3; 11 bases align to TRBD2. CDR1 and CDR2 from the germline V gene are MDHEN and SYDVKM. CDR3 length: 16 residues. With 5 bases clipped from V and 2 bases from J, the junction kept 6 bases outside the gene matches. The CDR3 is CASSPLAGGFTDTQYF. CDR3 nucleotide sequence: TGTGCCAGCAGTCCTCTAGCGGGAGGATTCACAGATACGCAGTATTTT.

The J gene is TRBJ1-1, the V gene TRBV5-1, with D possibly being TRBD1 (5 bases). V lost 6 bases and J 0 bases, leaving 18 bases between the germline ends. The CDR3 sequence is 16 residues long. The germline CDR1 and CDR2 sequences are SGHRS and YFSETQ. CDR3 in amino acids: CASKTNSGLMNTEAFF. DNA of the CDR3: TGCGCCAGCAAAACTAATTCAGGGTTAATGAACACTGAAGCTTTCTTT.

There are a few counts of this clone. The chain combines TRBV28 with TRBJ1-1; 8 bases align to TRBD1. Per germline, CDR1 MDHEN and CDR2 SYDVKM. This CDR3 has 17 amino acids. Trimming cost V 4 bases and J 0 bases; bases outside gene matches: 10. The CDR3, as DNA: TGTGCCAGCAGTTCCCCTCCCTGGGACAGGCTGAACACTGAAGCTTTCTTT. Its translation is CASSSPPWDRLNTEAFF. Variable domain in full (rest from reference TRBV28 and TRBJ1-1): DVKVTQSSRYLVKRTGEKVFLECVQDMDHENMFWYRQDPGLGLRLIYFSYDVKMKEKGDIPEGYSVSREKKERFSLILESASTNQTSMYLCASSSPPWDRLNTEAFFGQGTRLTVV.

J is TRBJ2-2 and V is TRBV18; 9 bases fit TRBD1. The germline V gene encodes CDR1 KGHSH and CDR2 LQKENI. The V gene end was trimmed by 2 bases and the J gene end by 6 bases; junction bases not matched to a gene: 4. The CDR3 length is 15 residues. The CDR3 DNA reads TGTGCCAGCTCACCAGGGACAGGGCCGGCCGGGGAGCTGTTTTTT. Amino acids: CASSPGTGPAGELFF. Full variable domain (remainder filled in from reference TRBV18 and TRBJ2-2): NAGVMQNPRHLVRRRGQEARLRCSPMKGHSHVYWYRQLPEEGLKFMVYLQKENIIDESGMPKERFSAEFPKEGPSILRIQQVVRGDSAAYFCASSPGTGPAGELFFGEGSRLTVL.

The chain has TRBV5-4 and TRBJ2-6; D is uncertain. CDR1 is SGHNT, CDR2 YYREEE, per germline (reference sequence). Deletions cut 1 base from V and 0 bases from J, with 8 bases between. The CDR3 covers 16 residues. CDR3 sequence (DNA): TGTGCCAGCAGCTTGCCCGAAAGCTCTGGGGCCAACGTCCTGACTTTC. It yields the protein CASSLPESSGANVLTF.

The V gene is TRBV27, the J gene TRBJ1-2, with a possible D match to TRBD1 (5 bases). The ends were cut back, 5 bases at V and 8 bases at J, with 18 bases in the middle. The CDR3 runs to 14 residues. Germline values: CDR1 MNHEY, CDR2 SMNVEV (reference sequence). The CDR3 nucleotides are TGTGCCAGCAGTAGGCAGGGAGGCTTTTTGGGCTACACCTTC. The encoded protein is CASSRQGGFLGYTF.

The table lists this clone with a few counts. This rearrangement joins TRBV28 to TRBJ2-7, with 10 bases matching TRBD1. This CDR3 has 15 residues. Germline V gene lookup returns CDR1 MDHEN and CDR2 SYDVKM. V shed 6 bases and J 7 bases; nucleotides not matched to a gene: 12. The CDR3 region is CASSPAGQGTGEQYF. The DNA for the CDR3 is TGTGCCAGCAGCCCGGCGGGACAGGGGACCGGGGAGCAGTACTTC.

The chain has TRBV28 and TRBJ2-1; 10 bases are shared with TRBD2. V dropped 5 bases and J dropped 8; count of bases not matched to a gene: 9. The CDR3 is 15 residues long. CDR1 and CDR2 from the germline V gene are MDHEN and SYDVKM. The CDR3 is CASSTPGLATDEQFF. The CDR3 nucleotides are TGTGCCAGCAGTACTCCGGGACTAGCGACGGATGAGCAGTTCTTC.

The chain carries TRBV2 and TRBJ2-7, with D possibly matching TRBD1 (6 bases). Trimming took 2 bases from V and 4 from J, leaving 12 bases between them. Germline V gene sequence: CDR1 SNHLY, CDR2 FYNNEI. This CDR3 has 14 amino acids. The CDR3 reads CASSERTARYEQYF. The CDR3 DNA is TGTGCCAGCAGTGAAAGGACAGCGAGATACGAGCAGTACTTC.

As for this clone: Other DNA sequences in this specimen translate into the identical CDR3. V is TRBV7-9 and J is TRBJ2-1; no reliable D call. The V end lost 0 bases, the J end lost 2 bases, and 5 bases lay between the germline ends. Germline V lookup: CDR1 SEHNR, CDR2 FQNEAQ (reference sequence). The CDR3 extends over 14 amino acids. CDR3 region: CASSLAGPYNEQFF. CDR3 bases: TGTGCCAGCAGCTTAGCCGGGCCCTACAATGAGCAGTTCTTC. The full variable domain, with the rest looked up from reference TRBV7-9 and TRBJ2-1, is DTGVSQNPRHKITKRGQNVTFRCDPISEHNRLYWYRQTLGQGPEFLTYFQNEAQLEKSRLLSDRFSAERPKGSFSTLEIQRTEQGDSAMYLCASSLAGPYNEQFFGPGTRLTVL.

The V gene is TRBV28, the J gene TRBJ1-1, with D tentatively TRBD1 (6 bases). The germline CDR1 and CDR2 sequences are MDHEN and SYDVKM. The CDR3 is 14 residues long. V was clipped by 7 bases and J by 2 bases, with 14 bases between them. Here the CDR3 DNA reads TGTGCCAGCATTCTGGAACAGGGTAACACTGAAGCTTTCTTT. Translation: CASILEQGNTEAFF.

This chain uses TRBV7-9 with TRBJ1-5; TRBD1 might be the D (5 bases). V shed 3 bases and J shed 0 bases, with 9 bases lying between them. CDR3 length: 15 amino acids. Germline lookup yields CDR1 SEHNR and CDR2 FQNEAQ (reference sequence). The CDR3 DNA reads as TGTGCCAGCAGCTTTGGGGGTTATAGCAATCAGCCCCAGCATTTT. Its protein product is CASSFGGYSNQPQHF.